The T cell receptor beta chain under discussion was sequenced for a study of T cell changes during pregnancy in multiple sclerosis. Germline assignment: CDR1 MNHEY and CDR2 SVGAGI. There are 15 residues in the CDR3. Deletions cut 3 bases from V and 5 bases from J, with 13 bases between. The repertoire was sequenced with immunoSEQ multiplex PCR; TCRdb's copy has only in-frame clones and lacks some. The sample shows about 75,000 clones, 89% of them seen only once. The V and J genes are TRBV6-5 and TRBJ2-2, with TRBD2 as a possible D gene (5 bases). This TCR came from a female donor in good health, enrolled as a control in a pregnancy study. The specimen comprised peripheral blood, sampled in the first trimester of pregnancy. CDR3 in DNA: TGTGCCAGCAGTTATGTGCGGGCGGTAACCGGGGAGCTGTTTTTT. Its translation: CASSYVRAVTGELFF.